The clone carrying this T cell receptor (beta chain) has a count of ten or more. During its preparation, the TCRbeta library received unique molecular identifiers. TCRdb recomputed calls from the PCR reads with MiXCR, one row per CDR3 protein. The repertoire holds 200,000 to 250,000 distinct CDR3 sequences, around 8.9% seen once, with approximately 5.4% in the top ten. The data originate from a study of T-cell reconstitution after alpha-beta-depleted transplantation in children. The CDR3 runs to 15 residues. V gave up 3 bases and J gave up 0 bases, with 11 bases separating them. The TCR sequence derives from a human donor who donated a stem cell graft to a child with SCID. V gene TRBV12-3 or TRBV12-4 combines with J gene TRBJ1-1, with D uncertain. The sample here was PBMCs from the stem cell graft donor, taken from the stem cell graft. The CDR3 coding sequence is TGTGCCAGCAGTTTGCCCGCGACCTTGAACACTGAAGCTTTCTTT. Amino acids: CASSLPATLNTEAFF.